This is a list of T cell receptor beta chains from one sample in a study of response to subunit inactivated influenza vaccine. A single record per CDR3 protein comes from TCRdb applying MiXCR to the RT-PCR reads. Of a few hundred thousand distinct CDR3 sequences listed, 11% are singletons. This sample also appeared in a second study, on T cells expressing NK-cell markers.

The sample in question was PBMCs from blood, obtained on the day of vaccination. These receptors were obtained from a man aged 50-59 years who received an inactivated influenza vaccine. CDR3s include the opening cysteine and the closing phenylalanine or tryptophan. A D gene is named only where the DNA matches it firmly. Clone size is not always given. Where it is, it says once, few, many or a class for expanded clones.

cdr3_length clone_size j_call d_call v_call cdr3_aa cdr3_nt
15 NA TRBJ2-1 TRBD2 TRBV5-1 CASSLTAGASHEQFF TGCGCCAGCAGCTTGACCGCGGGAGCTTCACATGAGCAGTTCTTC
10 many TRBJ2-7 NA TRBV20-1 CSASLDEQYF TGCAGTGCTAGTTTGGACGAGCAGTACTTC
16 few TRBJ1-1 NA TRBV7-9 CASSLGRGSLNTEAFF TGTGCCAGCAGCTTAGGGCGGGGTTCTCTGAACACTGAAGCTTTCTTT
10 NA TRBJ1-5 NA TRBV20-1 CSAGYNVQHF TGCAGTGCCGGGTATAATGTCCAGCATTTT
15 few TRBJ2-2 TRBD2 TRBV12-3/TRBV12-4 CASSSLQGLASELFF TGTGCCAGCAGTTCTCTCCAGGGACTAGCGTCGGAGCTGTTTTTT
14 many TRBJ2-5 NA TRBV11-2 CASSLDGGLETQYF TGTGCCAGCAGCTTAGATGGAGGGTTGGAGACCCAGTACTTC
15 NA TRBJ2-6 NA TRBV11-2 CASSLDLHVYNVLTF TGTGCCAGCAGCTTAGATCTCCATGTTTACAACGTCCTGACTTTC
13 NA TRBJ2-5 NA TRBV9 CASSVARDETQYF TGTGCCAGCAGCGTAGCCAGGGATGAGACCCAGTACTTC
17 NA TRBJ1-4 NA TRBV4-3 CASSLPAVGNSNEKLFF TGCGCCAGCAGCCTCCCGGCCGTGGGGAATTCTAATGAAAAACTGTTTTTT
14 many TRBJ2-1 NA TRBV19 CASSVGTSYNEQFF TGTGCCAGTAGTGTGGGGACATCCTACAATGAGCAGTTCTTC
12 NA TRBJ1-3 NA TRBV5-1 CASHGDGNTIYF TGCGCCAGTCACGGCGATGGAAACACCATATATTTT
13 few TRBJ2-1 NA TRBV9 CASSVFRGDEQFF TGTGCCAGCAGCGTATTCAGGGGCGATGAGCAGTTCTTC
13 few TRBJ2-4 NA TRBV7-8 CASSRTGLNIQYF TGTGCCAGCAGCCGAACGGGACTAAACATTCAGTACTTC
15 many TRBJ2-7 NA TRBV7-2 CASSTDSYPIYEQYF TGTGCCAGCAGCACGGACAGCTACCCAATCTACGAGCAGTACTTC
15 NA TRBJ2-3 NA TRBV10-3 CAISESLVAADTQYF TGTGCCATCAGTGAGTCGTTGGTAGCGGCAGATACGCAGTATTTT
12 few TRBJ1-2 NA TRBV7-2 CASSFAGHGYTF TGTGCCAGCAGCTTTGCAGGCCATGGCTACACCTTC
12 NA TRBJ2-1 NA TRBV9 CASSSGGDEQFF TGTGCCAGCAGTAGTGGAGGGGATGAGCAGTTCTTC
15 few TRBJ2-2 TRBD2 TRBV15 CATSRGGGSPGELFF TGTGCCACCAGCAGAGGGGGGGGATCCCCCGGGGAGCTGTTTTTT
16 few TRBJ2-7 NA TRBV6-2/TRBV6-3 CASRAGAANIPYEQYF TGTGCCAGCAGAGCCGGTGCAGCCAATATACCCTACGAGCAGTACTTC
16 NA TRBJ2-5 NA TRBV5-1 CASSLGGVSPQETQYF TGCGCCAGCAGCTTGGGTGGGGTATCTCCCCAAGAGACCCAGTACTTC
13 few TRBJ2-3 TRBD2 TRBV12-3/TRBV12-4 CASSFGGGGTQYF TGTGCCAGCAGCTTTGGCGGGGGAGGTACGCAGTATTTT
12 NA TRBJ2-7 NA TRBV20-1 CSARPRSYEQYF TGCAGTGCACGGCCTCGGAGCTACGAGCAGTACTTC
15 many TRBJ2-7 TRBD2 TRBV20-1 CSTQILRGGRDEQYF TGCAGTACACAAATCCTTCGGGGGGGCAGGGACGAGCAGTACTTC
16 few TRBJ2-2 TRBD1 TRBV7-2 CASSLGQGAKTGELFF TGTGCCAGCAGCTTAGGGCAGGGGGCAAAGACCGGGGAGCTGTTTTTT
13 few TRBJ2-3 NA TRBV5-5 CASSLERDLRRDF TGTGCCAGCAGCTTGGAGAGAGATCTCAGGAGAGACTTT
16 many TRBJ2-2 TRBD1 TRBV7-2 CASSLATDRVHGELFF TGTGCCAGCAGCTTAGCGACGGACAGGGTCCACGGGGAGCTGTTTTTT
15 few TRBJ2-1 TRBD2 TRBV29-1 CSVVGLAASYNEQFF TGCAGCGTTGTAGGACTAGCGGCCTCCTACAATGAGCAGTTCTTC
12 NA TRBJ2-2 NA TRBV12-3/TRBV12-4 CASTRGAGELFF TGTGCCAGCACCAGGGGCGCCGGGGAGCTGTTTTTT
14 few TRBJ1-1 NA TRBV12-3/TRBV12-4 CASSLGGDGTEAFF TGTGCCAGCAGTTTAGGCGGGGATGGAACTGAAGCTTTCTTT
15 NA TRBJ2-7 NA TRBV11-2 CASSFLDTHSYEQYF TGTGCCAGCAGCTTTTTGGATACCCACTCCTACGAGCAGTACTTC
17 NA TRBJ2-7 NA TRBV3-1 CASSQVREEWNDYEQYF TGTGCCAGCAGCCAAGTAAGAGAGGAGTGGAATGACTACGAGCAGTACTTC
16 NA TRBJ2-1 TRBD2 TRBV11-2 CASRTAGTRLDNEQFF TGTGCCAGCAGAACGGCCGGGACTAGATTAGACAATGAGCAGTTCTTC
16 few TRBJ1-1 TRBD1 TRBV4-3 CASSQAPGGANTEAFF TGCGCCAGCAGCCAAGCGCCAGGGGGGGCGAACACTGAAGCTTTCTTT
17 few TRBJ2-7 TRBD2 TRBV5-1 CASSLGLAGPLLNEQYF TGCGCCAGCAGCTTGGGACTAGCGGGACCCTTGTTAAACGAGCAGTACTTC
14 few TRBJ2-7 TRBD2 TRBV7-9 CASSPGTRGGEQYF TGTGCCAGCAGCCCGGGGACTAGAGGAGGCGAGCAGTACTTC
11 NA TRBJ2-1 TRBD1 TRBV27 CATRQGYEQFF TGTGCCACCCGACAGGGGTATGAGCAGTTCTTC
14 few TRBJ1-1 NA TRBV6-1 CASRSRQMNTEAFF TGTGCCAGCAGATCAAGACAGATGAACACTGAAGCTTTCTTT
14 few TRBJ2-2 NA TRBV12-3/TRBV12-4 CASSLKVNTGELFF TGTGCCAGCAGTCTGAAAGTGAACACCGGGGAGCTGTTTTTT
16 few TRBJ2-7 NA TRBV7-2 CASSLAPTQSSYEQYF TGTGCCAGCAGCTTAGCCCCGACTCAGAGCTCCTACGAGCAGTACTTC
15 few TRBJ2-5 TRBD2 TRBV6-1 CASSPTPGLAETQYF TGTGCCAGCAGTCCTACACCCGGACTAGCTGAGACCCAGTACTTC
15 few TRBJ2-3 NA TRBV19 CASTRGKIKTDTQYF TGTGCCAGTACGAGGGGGAAGATTAAAACAGATACGCAGTATTTT
12 few TRBJ2-5 NA TRBV20-1 CSARTSRETQYF TGCAGTGCTAGAACATCCCGGGAGACCCAGTACTTC
13 NA TRBJ2-3 NA TRBV29-1 CSAQWGGTDTQYF TGCAGCGCTCAATGGGGTGGCACAGATACGCAGTATTTT
15 many TRBJ2-2 NA TRBV20-1 CSVGAGATNTGELFF TGCAGCGTGGGCGCAGGGGCTACGAACACCGGGGAGCTGTTTTTT
18 many TRBJ2-2 TRBD2 TRBV5-1 CASSFRTSGRPNTGELFF TGCGCCAGCAGCTTTCGCACTAGCGGGAGGCCGAACACCGGGGAGCTGTTTTTT
15 few TRBJ1-1 NA TRBV29-1 CSVEDFEGFNTEAFF TGCAGCGTTGAAGATTTTGAGGGATTTAACACTGAAGCTTTCTTT
13 NA TRBJ2-5 NA TRBV4-1 CASSPRNGETQYF TGCGCCAGCAGCCCTAGGAATGGAGAGACCCAGTACTTC
14 few TRBJ2-5 TRBD2 TRBV5-1 CASSQGLAVKTQYF TGCGCCAGCAGCCAGGGACTAGCGGTAAAGACCCAGTACTTC
13 many TRBJ1-1 TRBD1 TRBV5-1 CASSLVLGGEAFF TGCGCCAGCAGCTTGGTCCTAGGGGGCGAGGCTTTCTTT
14 NA TRBJ2-7 NA TRBV7-9 CASSRQPSSYEQYF TGTGCCAGCAGCAGACAACCCAGCTCCTACGAGCAGTACTTC
18 few TRBJ1-4 NA TRBV4-3 CASSQVEMLGLANEKLFF TGCGCCAGCAGCCAGGTCGAGATGCTGGGGCTAGCTAATGAAAAACTGTTTTTT
13 few TRBJ1-1 NA TRBV29-1 CSVEGSQILQAFF TGCAGCGTTGAAGGGAGCCAAATTCTTCAAGCTTTCTTT
14 NA TRBJ2-1 TRBD2 TRBV12-3/TRBV12-4 CASSLSGRAGEQFF TGTGCCAGCAGTTTAAGCGGGAGGGCCGGTGAGCAGTTCTTC
15 NA TRBJ2-3 TRBD1 TRBV9 CASSETGGGTDTQYF TGTGCCAGCAGCGAGACAGGGGGTGGCACAGATACGCAGTATTTT
13 few TRBJ2-7 NA TRBV6-1 CASSEVSTYEQYF TGTGCCAGCAGTGAGGTCTCCACCTACGAGCAGTACTTC
13 NA TRBJ1-1 TRBD1 TRBV29-1 CSGKYRGNTEAFF TGCAGCGGCAAATACAGGGGTAACACTGAAGCTTTCTTT
15 few TRBJ1-1 NA TRBV18 CASSPKRDPSGEAFF TGTGCCAGCTCACCAAAAAGGGACCCCTCCGGTGAAGCTTTCTTT
18 NA TRBJ2-7 TRBD2 TRBV28 CASSSRTSGRSSTPEQYF TGTGCCAGCAGTTCGAGGACTAGCGGGAGGTCTTCAACCCCCGAGCAGTACTTC
13 NA TRBJ2-7 NA TRBV28 CASSSVPLGPQHF TGTGCCAGCAGCTCCGTTCCATTAGGGCCACAGCACTTC
15 many TRBJ1-2 TRBD1 TRBV7-9 CASGGLGTGVYGYTF TGTGCCAGCGGAGGCCTCGGGACAGGGGTTTACGGCTACACCTTC